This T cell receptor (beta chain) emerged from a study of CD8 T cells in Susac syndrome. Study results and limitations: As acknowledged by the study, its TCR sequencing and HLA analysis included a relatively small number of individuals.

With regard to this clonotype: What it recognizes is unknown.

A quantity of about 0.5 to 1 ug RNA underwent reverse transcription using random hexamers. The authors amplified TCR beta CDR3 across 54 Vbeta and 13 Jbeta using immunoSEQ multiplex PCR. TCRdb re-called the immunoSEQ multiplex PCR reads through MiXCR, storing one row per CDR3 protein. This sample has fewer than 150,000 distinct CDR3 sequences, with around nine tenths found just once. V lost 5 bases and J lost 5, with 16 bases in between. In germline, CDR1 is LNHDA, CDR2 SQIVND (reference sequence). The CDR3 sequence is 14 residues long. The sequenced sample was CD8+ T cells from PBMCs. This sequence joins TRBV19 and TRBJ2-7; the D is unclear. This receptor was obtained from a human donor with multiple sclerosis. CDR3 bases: TGTGCCAGTAGTCGTGCGACCTATAACGACGAGCAGTACTTC. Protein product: CASSRATYNDEQYF.